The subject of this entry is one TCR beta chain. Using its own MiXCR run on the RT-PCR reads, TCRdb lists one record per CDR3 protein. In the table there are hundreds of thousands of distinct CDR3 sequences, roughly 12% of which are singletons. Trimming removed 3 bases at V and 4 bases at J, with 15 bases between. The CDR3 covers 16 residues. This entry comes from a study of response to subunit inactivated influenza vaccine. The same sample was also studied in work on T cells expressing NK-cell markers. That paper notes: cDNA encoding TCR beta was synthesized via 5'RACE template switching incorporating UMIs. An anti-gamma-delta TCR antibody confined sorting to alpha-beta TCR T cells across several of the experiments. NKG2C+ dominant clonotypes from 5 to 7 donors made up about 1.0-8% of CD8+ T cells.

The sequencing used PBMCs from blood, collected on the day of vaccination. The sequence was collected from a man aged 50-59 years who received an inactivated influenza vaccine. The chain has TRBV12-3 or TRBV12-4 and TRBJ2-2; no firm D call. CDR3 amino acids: CASSFIAGFVTGELFF. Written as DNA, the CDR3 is TGTGCCAGCAGTTTTATAGCTGGGTTCGTCACCGGGGAGCTGTTTTTT.